These 20 T cell receptor beta chains originate from one sample sequenced in a study of T-cell memory formation after mild COVID-19. TCRdb processed the 5' RACE reads anew with MiXCR; each CDR3 protein has one entry. The table has approximately 250,000 distinct CDR3 sequences, just over 15% seen once. The sequencing sample was made of PBMCs or a T cell subset sorted from them (not recorded which). The receptor source for this set is an adult woman who had mild COVID-19 (a few samples of this study predate the infection). Cell type and time point are not known.

This clonotype appeared a few times. The V call is TRBV7-8, the J call TRBJ1-4; the D gene is possibly TRBD1 (5 bases). Trimming left V 5 bases short and J 7 bases short, with 17 bases between. The CDR3 spans 15 residues. Germline CDR1 and CDR2: SGHVS and FQNEAQ. The CDR3 sequence: CASSAMQGSGEKLFF. Here the CDR3 DNA reads TGTGCCAGCAGCGCTATGCAGGGTTCGGGTGAAAAACTGTTTTTT.

Many counts were recorded for this clonotype. The CDR3 sequence: CASSPGGGSGDEQYF. As DNA, the CDR3 is TGCGCCAGCAGCCCTGGGGGCGGCTCGGGTGACGAGCAGTACTTC. The chain uses TRBV4-3 and TRBJ2-7, with TRBD1 as a possible D gene (6 bases). Per germline, CDR1 LGHNA and CDR2 YSLEER. The CDR3 runs 15 residues. The V end was cut by 4 bases, the J end by 5 bases, with 18 bases between.

The sample holds a few counts of this clonotype. The CDR3 coding sequence is TGTGCCAGCAGTGTACCGGGACAGGGCACTTTCGAGCAGTACTTC. Translating it yields CASSVPGQGTFEQYF. The genes are TRBV12-3 or TRBV12-4 and TRBJ2-7, with 9 nucleotides matching TRBD1. This CDR3 is 15 amino acids long. Trimming removed 5 bases from V and 6 bases from J; junction bases left unmatched: 11.

The rearrangement joins TRBV6-4 to TRBJ2-2, with 8 bases fitting TRBD2. This CDR3 is built from 14 residues. From germline, CDR1 is MRHNA and CDR2 SNTAGT. V lost 4 bases to trimming and J lost 4 bases; unmatched junction nucleotides: 2. The CDR3 loop reads CASSAAGVTGELFF. CDR3 DNA sequence: TGTGCCAGCAGTGCAGCGGGAGTCACCGGGGAGCTGTTTTTT.

This clonotype was picked up a small number of times. The chain couples TRBV4-2 to TRBJ1-1; no clear D. The V gene's germline CDR1 is LGHNA and CDR2 YNFKEQ. CDR3 size: 15 residues. The V gene lost 2 bases and the J gene lost 0 bases, with 10 bases spanning the gap. As DNA, the CDR3 is TGTGCCAGCAGCCAACACATCTCAGTGAACACTGAAGCTTTCTTT. It is translated as CASSQHISVNTEAFF.

This clonotype came up many times. This chain uses TRBV5-1 with TRBJ2-3; D remains ambiguous. V lost 0 bases and J lost 0, with 5 bases in between. The length of the CDR3 is 14 residues. Germline CDR1 SGHRS, CDR2 YFSETQ. The CDR3 nucleotides read TGCGCCAGCAGCTTGGGAAAAAGCACAGATACGCAGTATTTT. Translated: CASSLGKSTDTQYF.

The sample holds many counts of this clonotype. The chain recombines TRBV24-1 with TRBJ2-3, with no clear D. The V end lost 3 bases, the J end lost 3 bases, and 12 bases lay between the germline ends. Germline V gene data show CDR1 as KGHDR and CDR2 as SFDVKD. This CDR3 comprises 15 residues. CDR3 protein: CATSDQNGFTDTQYF. DNA for the CDR3: TGTGCCACCAGTGATCAAAACGGATTTACAGATACGCAGTATTTT.

This clonotype was picked up a small number of times. The rearrangement joins TRBV20-1 to TRBJ1-2; D not certain. CDR1 and CDR2 (germline): DFQATT, SNEGSKA (reference sequence). The CDR3 spans 14 residues. V lost 5 bases, J lost 5 bases, and 18 bases lay in between. In nucleotides, the CDR3 is TGCAGTGCTCACTTTGGAGGCGCTCAATATGGCTACACCTTC. This translates into CSAHFGGAQYGYTF.

The gene calls are TRBV20-1 and TRBJ1-5; tentatively, D is TRBD1 (5 bases). The V end lost 1 base, the J end lost 3 bases, and 7 bases lay between the germline ends. Germline CDR1 reads DFQATT; CDR2 reads SNEGSKA (reference sequence). This CDR3 region has 13 residues. The CDR3 spells CSARGGINQPQHF. For the CDR3, the DNA is TGCAGTGCTAGAGGGGGGATCAATCAGCCCCAGCATTTT.

This clonotype was observed a few times. V usage is TRBV5-1 and J usage is TRBJ1-2; 7 nucleotides agree with TRBD1. Trimming removed 0 bases from V and 6 bases from J; junction bases left unmatched: 8. Germline values: CDR1 SGHRS, CDR2 YFSETQ. This CDR3 spans 15 amino acids. CDR3 sequence (DNA): TGCGCCAGCAGCTTGGAAGGGGGCTACCGGGATGGCTACACCTTC. This translates into CASSLEGGYRDGYTF.

This clonotype was detected a few times. The chain is built from TRBV24-1 and TRBJ2-5; 9 positions match TRBD1. CDR1 is KGHDR and CDR2 is SFDVKD in the germline V gene. With V trimmed by 1 base and J by 5 bases, 7 bases remained unmatched. The CDR3 has 16 amino acids. DNA of the CDR3: TGTGCCACCAGTGATTTAGGAGACAGGGGGTTCGAGACCCAGTACTTC. It encodes CATSDLGDRGFETQYF.

The V gene is TRBV11-1, the J gene TRBJ2-7, with D possibly matching TRBD2 (6 bases). The V end lost 6 bases, the J end lost 3 bases, and 15 bases lay between the germline ends. CDR1 is SGHAT, CDR2 FQDESV, per germline (reference sequence). The CDR3 extends over 14 amino acids. The CDR3 reads CASRHAGGNYEQYF. CDR3 sequence (DNA): TGTGCCAGCAGACACGCTGGGGGGAACTACGAGCAGTACTTC.

This clonotype was seen more than once but under ten times. This chain uses TRBV5-4 with TRBJ1-1; 10 nucleotides agree with TRBD1. The CDR3 runs 15 residues. CDR1 is SGHNT, CDR2 YYREEE, per germline (reference sequence). V gave up 4 bases and J gave up 5 bases; unmatched junction bases: 8. The CDR3 sequence: CASSTWTGGWTEAFF. DNA of the CDR3: TGTGCCAGCAGCACATGGACAGGGGGGTGGACTGAAGCTTTCTTT. The variable domain in full, with the rest retrieved from reference TRBV5-4 and TRBJ1-1, is ETGVTQSPTHLIKTRGQQVTLRCSSQSGHNTVSWYQQALGQGPQFIFQYYREEENGRGNFPPRFSGLQFPNYSSELNVNALELDDSALYLCASSTWTGGWTEAFFGQGTRLTVV.

This clonotype was seen more than once but under ten times. This sequence joins TRBV5-1 and TRBJ1-2, with a possible D match to TRBD1 (5 bases). The germline CDR1 and CDR2 sequences are SGHRS and YFSETQ. Trimming pared 4 bases from V and 2 bases from J, leaving 9 bases between. The CDR3 extends over 13 amino acids. The CDR3 region has the DNA TGCGCCAGCAGCCAGGACAACAACTATGGCTACACCTTC. The encoded protein is CASSQDNNYGYTF. The full variable domain, completed using reference TRBV5-1 and TRBJ1-2, is KAGVTQTPRYLIKTRGQQVTLSCSPISGHRSVSWYQQTPGQGLQFLFEYFSETQRNKGNFPGRFSGRQFSNSRSEMNVSTLELGDSALYLCASSQDNNYGYTFGSGTRLTVV.

This chain joins TRBV10-3 and TRBJ1-3; possible D gene TRBD1, 6 bases. The CDR3 extends over 16 amino acids. CDR1 and CDR2 (germline): ENHRY, SYGVKD. Trimming took off 10 bases at V and 3 bases at J, with 22 bases between the two ends. CDR3 residues: CATAGPDRSSGNTIYF. The CDR3 nucleotides read TGTGCCACCGCGGGGCCCGACAGGTCGAGTGGAAACACCATATATTTT.

This clonotype has only a few counts. J is TRBJ1-1 and V is TRBV6-5, with 7 bases matching TRBD1. The CDR3 spans 16 residues. The germline gives CDR1 MNHEY, CDR2 SVGAGI. Trimming at V came to 2 bases and at J to 1 base, leaving 7 bases not matched to a gene. CDR3: CASSYRDSLPNTEAFF. CDR3 sequence (DNA): TGTGCCAGCAGTTACCGGGACAGCCTCCCGAACACTGAAGCTTTCTTT.

This clonotype was counted a few times. V gene TRBV14 combines with J gene TRBJ1-1; D is unresolved. Deletions cut 2 bases from V and 4 bases from J, with 8 bases between. The CDR3 runs 13 residues. Germline CDR1 reads SGHDN; CDR2 reads FVKESK. The CDR3 protein is CASSQYPGTEAFF. The CDR3 nucleotides read TGTGCCAGCAGCCAATACCCAGGCACTGAAGCTTTCTTT.

This chain connects TRBV19 to TRBJ1-2, with 8 bases matching TRBD1. The CDR3 has 14 amino acids. The V and J ends lost 4 bases and 2 bases, in that order; junction bases with no gene match: 3. The germline CDR1 and CDR2 sequences are LNHDA and SQIVND (reference sequence). The DNA for the CDR3 is TGTGCCAGTAGTACCCGACAGGGGAACTATGGCTACACCTTC. Translated, it gives CASSTRQGNYGYTF.

The V and J genes are TRBV11-3 and TRBJ2-3; D gene ambiguous. V lost 5 bases and J 8 bases, leaving 17 bases between the germline ends. The CDR3 totals 14 residues. The V gene's germline CDR1 is SGHNT and CDR2 YENEEA. CDR3 coding DNA: TGTGCCAGCAGCCCCGGAGTCGTGGGCCTTACGCAGTATTTT. Encoded protein: CASSPGVVGLTQYF. The variable domain in full, with the rest retrieved from reference TRBV11-3 and TRBJ2-3, is EAGVVQSPRYKIIEKKQPVAFWCNPISGHNTLYWYLQNLGQGPELLIRYENEEAVDDSQLPKDRFSAERLKGVDSTLKIQPAELGDSAVYLCASSPGVVGLTQYFGPGTRLTVL.

This clonotype occurred a few times. The chain carries TRBV20-1 and TRBJ2-2, with D possibly TRBD2 on 6 matching bases. The length of the CDR3 is 15 residues. Germline assignment: CDR1 DFQATT and CDR2 SNEGSKA (reference sequence). V was cut by 2 bases and J by 0 bases, with 10 bases left in between. The CDR3 loop is CSARKAGANTGELFF. CDR3 nucleotide sequence: TGCAGTGCTAGAAAAGCGGGCGCGAACACCGGGGAGCTGTTTTTT.